The subject of this entry is one TCR beta chain. The data derive from a study of blood T cell repertoires in COVID-19. Study summary: The samples span acute and convalescent COVID-19 from the United States, Italy and Spain. T cells, B-cell-depleted T cells, or PBMCs supplied cDNA or gDNA.

Per the study methods: The authors estimated nucleated cell counts from reference gene primer amplification. Assay: immunoSEQ multiplex PCR; the TCRdb copy retains only in-frame clones and omits some. V, J and clone size are those of that table, while D and trimming were read from the DNA. The sample shows 100,000 to 150,000 clones, roughly four fifths of them seen only once. The sequencing sample was made of PBMCs or T cells enriched from blood (not recorded which). The TCR was taken from a man aged 35 to 55 with acute COVID-19.

The CDR3 coding sequence is TGCGCCAGCAGTCAGGGACTTCGGACTTACTCTGGAAACACCATATATTTT. Encoded protein: CASSQGLRTYSGNTIYF. This chain connects TRBV23-1 to TRBJ1-3; D possibly corresponds to TRBD1 (5 bases). TRBV23-1 is designated an ORF whose function remains uncertain. V was pared by 3 bases and J by 0 bases, with 15 bases between. The CDR3 consists of 17 residues.